This is a list of T cell receptor beta chains from one sample in a study of blood T cell repertoires in COVID-19. Only in-frame clones appear in the TCRdb table, and some are missing; sequencing was by immunoSEQ multiplex PCR. The sample holds some 120,000 clones, around nine tenths seen once. Sequencing was done on a sample of peripheral blood. Receptors were obtained from a human donor with acute or convalescent COVID-19. The donor label of this sample is uncertain. The CDR3 runs from the conserved cysteine through the conserved F or W. A D gene is named only where the DNA matches it firmly. Clone size, where shown, is once, few, many, or a class for clones that have expanded.

>TRBJ2-1|TRBD1|TRBV6-5|-
CAAGADRGYNEQFF
TGTGCCGCAGGAGCGGACAGGGGATACAATGAGCAGTTCTTC
>TRBJ2-7|TRBD2|TRBV2|-
CASSRTSGSFYEQYF
TGTGCCAGCAGTAGAACTAGCGGGAGTTTCTACGAGCAGTACTTC
>TRBJ1-2|TRBD1|TRBV28|-
CASSTTDRAVMSGYTF
TGTGCCAGCAGTACCACGGACAGGGCGGTGATGAGTGGCTACACCTTC
>TRBJ1-1|-|TRBV30|-
CAWSRQWNTEAFF
TGTGCCTGGAGTCGCCAGTGGAACACTGAAGCTTTCTTT
>TRBJ2-7|TRBD2|TRBV6-5|-
CASRTTSERPYEQYF
TGTGCCAGCAGAACGACTAGCGAGAGACCCTACGAGCAGTACTTC
>TRBJ1-6|TRBD1|TRBV5-6|-
CASTKAGTGTSPLHF
TGTGCCAGTACTAAAGCAGGGACAGGGACTTCACCCCTCCACTTT
>TRBJ2-7|TRBD1|TRBV29-1|-
CSVDGQGYEQYF
TGCAGCGTTGACGGACAGGGGTACGAGCAGTACTTC
>TRBJ1-1|-|TRBV7-2|once
CASSSMQGWNTEAFF
TGTGCCAGCAGCTCCATGCAGGGTTGGAACACTGAAGCTTTCTTT
>TRBJ2-5|TRBD1|TRBV28|once
CASRPRDRAQETQYF
TGTGCCAGCAGACCCCGGGACAGGGCGCAAGAGACCCAGTACTTC
>TRBJ1-1|-|TRBV18|-
CASSPQTAIDTEAFF
TGTGCCAGCTCACCACAGACAGCTATCGACACTGAAGCTTTCTTT
>TRBJ1-5|-|TRBV18|-
CASSPDIVSNQPQHF
TGTGCCAGCTCCCCCGATATAGTGAGCAATCAGCCCCAGCATTTT
>TRBJ1-5|-|TRBV6-2/TRBV6-3|-
CASSYVFAGVMDQPQHF
TGTGCCAGCAGTTACGTTTTCGCGGGTGTAATGGATCAGCCCCAGCATTTT
>TRBJ1-2|-|TRBV6-2/TRBV6-3|-
CASSWDAGYGYTF
TGTGCCAGCAGTTGGGACGCGGGATATGGCTACACCTTC
>TRBJ2-6|-|TRBV7-2|-
CASSLFLSGANVLTF
TGTGCCAGCAGCTTATTCCTCTCTGGGGCCAACGTCCTGACTTTC
>TRBJ2-1|TRBD1|TRBV28|-
CASSSQGGEQFF
TGTGCCAGCAGTTCACAGGGGGGTGAGCAGTTCTTC
>TRBJ1-5|-|TRBV3-1/TRBV3-2|-
CASSLGHYSNQPQHF
TGTGCCAGCAGCCTTGGACACTATAGCAATCAGCCCCAGCATTTT
>TRBJ2-5|-|TRBV6-5|-
CASSLVSQETQYF
TGTGCCAGCTCCCTAGTCAGCCAAGAGACCCAGTACTTC
>TRBJ1-2|-|TRBV28|-
CASSLLNRANYGYTF
TGTGCCAGCAGTTTGTTGAACAGAGCTAACTATGGCTACACCTTC
>TRBJ1-4|TRBD1|TRBV5-1|-
CASSLGQQNEKLFF
TGCGCCAGCAGCCTGGGACAGCAAAATGAAAAACTGTTTTTT
>TRBJ1-5|-|TRBV19|-
CASSIDRQGRNQPQHF
TGTGCCAGTAGTATAGATCGGCAGGGAAGAAATCAGCCCCAGCATTTT
>TRBJ1-4|TRBD1|TRBV7-8|-
CASSLDRVGEKLFF
TGTGCCAGCAGCCTCGACAGGGTGGGAGAAAAACTGTTTTTT
>TRBJ2-3|TRBD2|TRBV9|-
CASSATSGGQPDTQYF
TGTGCCAGCAGCGCAACTAGCGGGGGGCAACCAGATACGCAGTATTTT
>TRBJ2-6|-|TRBV9|-
CASSVEWGAGANVLTF
TGTGCCAGCAGCGTAGAGTGGGGAGCTGGGGCCAACGTCCTGACTTTC
>TRBJ1-4|-|TRBV5-1|-
CASRLSDNEKLFF
TGCGCCAGCCGTTTGTCAGATAATGAAAAACTGTTTTTT
>TRBJ1-1|-|TRBV28|-
CASSQLTGYEAFF
TGTGCCAGCAGTCAACTAACAGGGTACGAAGCTTTCTTT
>TRBJ1-6|-|TRBV3-1/TRBV3-2|-
CASSQVEGGMDNSPLHF
TGTGCCAGCAGCCAAGTAGAGGGAGGAATGGATAATTCACCCCTCCACTTT
>TRBJ1-3|TRBD1|TRBV7-3|-
CASSQDRGNTIYF
TGTGCCAGCAGCCAGGACAGGGGAAACACCATATATTTT
>TRBJ1-5|-|TRBV4-1|-
CASSQVGRSGTQPQHF
TGCGCCAGCAGCCAAGTTGGGAGGTCAGGGACCCAGCCCCAGCATTTT